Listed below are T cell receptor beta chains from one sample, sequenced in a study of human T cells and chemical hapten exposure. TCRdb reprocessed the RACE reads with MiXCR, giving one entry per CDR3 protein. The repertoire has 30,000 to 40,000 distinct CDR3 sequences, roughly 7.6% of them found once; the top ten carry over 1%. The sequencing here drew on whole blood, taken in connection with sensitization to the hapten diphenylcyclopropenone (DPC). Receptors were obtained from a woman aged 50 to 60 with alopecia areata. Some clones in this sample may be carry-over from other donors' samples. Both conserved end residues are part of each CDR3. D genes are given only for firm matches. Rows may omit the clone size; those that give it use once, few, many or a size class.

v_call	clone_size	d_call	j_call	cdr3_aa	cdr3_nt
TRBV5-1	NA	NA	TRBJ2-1	CASSLAGLQGNEQFF	TGCGCCAGCAGCTTGGCTGGACTGCAAGGGAATGAGCAGTTCTTC
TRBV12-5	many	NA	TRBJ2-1	CASSGTSNNEQFF	TGTGCTAGCTCCGGGACGTCTAACAATGAGCAGTTCTTC
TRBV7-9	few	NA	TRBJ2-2	CASSSGTGELFF	TGTGCCAGCAGCTCCGGGACCGGGGAGCTGTTTTTT
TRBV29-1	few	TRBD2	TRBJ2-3	CSVDASSGTDTQYF	TGCAGCGTTGATGCGTCTAGCGGTACAGATACGCAGTATTTT
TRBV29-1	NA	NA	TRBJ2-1	CSVEGIWAEGYNEQFF	TGCAGCGTTGAGGGGATCTGGGCCGAGGGATACAATGAGCAGTTCTTC
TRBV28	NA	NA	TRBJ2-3	CASRSTDTQYF	TGTGCCAGCAGAAGCACAGATACGCAGTATTTT
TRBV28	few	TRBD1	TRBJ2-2	CASSLPPQGAFLTNTGELFF	TGTGCCAGCAGTTTACCCCCCCAGGGGGCTTTTCTCACGAACACCGGGGAGCTGTTTTTT
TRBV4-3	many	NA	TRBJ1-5	CASSQEWRGGALNQPQHF	TGCGCCAGCAGCCAAGAGTGGCGAGGGGGGGCCCTTAATCAGCCCCAGCATTTT
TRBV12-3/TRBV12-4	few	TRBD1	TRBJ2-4	CASSKGAIAKNIQYF	TGTGCCAGCAGTAAGGGGGCCATAGCCAAAAACATTCAGTACTTC
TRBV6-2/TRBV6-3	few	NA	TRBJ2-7	CASIQGRESSYEQYF	TGTGCCAGCATCCAGGGGCGGGAGAGCTCCTACGAGCAGTACTTC
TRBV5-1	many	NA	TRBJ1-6	CASATGGPEGALHF	TGCGCCAGCGCGACCGGGGGGCCTGAGGGGGCCCTCCACTTT
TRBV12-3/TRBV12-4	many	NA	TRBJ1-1	CASTKISVNTEAFF	TGTGCCAGCACCAAAATCAGCGTGAACACTGAAGCTTTCTTT
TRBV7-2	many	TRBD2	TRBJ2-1	CASSSGTSGRAITSYNEQFF	TGTGCCAGCAGCTCCGGGACTAGCGGGAGGGCCATAACGTCCTACAATGAGCAGTTCTTC
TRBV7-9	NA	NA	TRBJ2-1	CASSSGPPRIDEQFF	TGTGCCAGCAGCTCGGGACCGCCCCGTATAGATGAGCAGTTCTTC
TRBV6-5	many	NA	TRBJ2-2	CASSYSFLLSTGELFF	TGTGCCAGCAGTTACTCGTTCTTATTGAGCACCGGGGAGCTGTTTTTT
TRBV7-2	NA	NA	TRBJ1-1	CASSPLGRGEAFF	TGTGCCAGCAGCCCCCTCGGGCGGGGTGAAGCTTTCTTT
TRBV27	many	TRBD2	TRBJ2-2	CASSSGLAETGELFF	TGTGCCAGCAGTTCGGGACTAGCGGAGACCGGGGAGCTGTTTTTT
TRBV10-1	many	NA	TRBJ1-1	CASSKGGNTEAFF	TGCGCCAGCAGTAAAGGAGGGAACACTGAAGCTTTCTTT